Listed below are T cell receptor beta chains from one sample, sequenced in a study of cytomegalovirus exposure and HLA in healthy donors. The table came from immunoSEQ multiplex PCR; TCRdb's copy has only in-frame clones and leaves some out. Altogether around 200,000 clones are present, about 70% being singletons, with the ten largest covering 2.6%. Sequenced sample: PBMCs. These receptors all stem from a man aged 35-49 years in good health and CMV-seropositive. The CDR3 runs from the conserved cysteine through the conserved F or W. A D gene is named only where the DNA matches it firmly. For some rows the clone size is stated as once, few or many, or as a class when expanded; others skip it.

clone_size	v_call	j_call	d_call	cdr3_aa	cdr3_nt
.	TRBV6-6	TRBJ2-3	TRBD1	CASSWTGQVTDTQYF	TGTGCCAGCAGTTGGACGGGACAGGTCACAGATACGCAGTATTTT
.	TRBV6-5	TRBJ1-2	.	CASSYSRRGLGGYTF	TGTGCCAGCAGTTACTCGAGAAGGGGCTTGGGTGGCTACACCTTC
.	TRBV7-9	TRBJ1-1	.	CASSSRMLNTEAFF	TGTGCCAGCAGTTCGAGGATGTTGAACACTGAAGCTTTCTTT
.	TRBV12-5	TRBJ2-5	.	CASGTIETQYF	TGTGCTAGTGGGACAATAGAGACCCAGTACTTC
few	TRBV5-1	TRBJ2-3	TRBD1	CASSSPPGQGVDTQYF	TGCGCCAGCAGCTCGCCCCCGGGACAGGGGGTCGATACGCAGTATTTT
few	TRBV28	TRBJ1-1	.	CASNPSRMNTEAFF	TGTGCCAGCAATCCCAGCAGGATGAACACTGAAGCTTTCTTT
.	TRBV6-1	TRBJ1-2	TRBD1	CASSRQGLDYGYTF	TGTGCCAGCAGTAGACAGGGGCTGGACTATGGCTACACCTTC
.	TRBV7-2	TRBJ1-2	.	CASSLPGWQGYTF	TGTGCCAGCAGCTTACCAGGGTGGCAAGGCTACACCTTC
.	TRBV27	TRBJ2-1	TRBD2	CASSFSAGGYNEQFF	TGTGCCAGCAGTTTCTCGGCGGGGGGTTACAATGAGCAGTTCTTC
.	TRBV15	TRBJ1-6	.	CATSRGTGGNSPLHF	TGTGCCACCAGCAGAGGGACGGGAGGGAATTCACCCCTCCACTTT
once	TRBV6-6	TRBJ2-4	.	CASNEGRTKNIQYF	TGTGCCAGCAATGAGGGGAGGACCAAAAACATTCAGTACTTC
.	TRBV7-3	TRBJ2-7	.	CASSSANRDSKRSYEQYF	TGTGCCAGCAGCTCCGCGAACCGGGACTCCAAGCGCTCCTACGAGCAGTACTTC
few	TRBV6-6	TRBJ2-7	TRBD1	CASSYSRDRATYEQYF	TGTGCCAGCAGTTACTCCCGGGACAGGGCTACCTACGAGCAGTACTTC
.	TRBV7-2	TRBJ2-1	.	CASTSSDEQFF	TGTGCCAGCACCTCCTCGGATGAGCAGTTCTTC
.	TRBV14	TRBJ1-1	.	CASSRGTEAFF	TGTGCCAGCAGCCGCGGGACTGAAGCTTTCTTT
few	TRBV6-5	TRBJ1-1	.	CASSYDSPTNTEAFF	TGTGCCAGCAGTTATGACAGCCCAACGAACACTGAAGCTTTCTTT
once	TRBV7-3	TRBJ1-1	TRBD1	CASTLGQGNTEAFF	TGTGCCAGCACCTTGGGACAGGGGAACACTGAAGCTTTCTTT
.	TRBV10-3	TRBJ1-3	TRBD1	CAISEWDRGSGNTIYF	TGTGCCATCAGTGAGTGGGACAGGGGCTCTGGAAACACCATATATTTT
few	TRBV6-5	TRBJ1-5	TRBD1	CASSTGTGFDQPQHF	TGTGCCAGCAGCACCGGGACAGGGTTCGACCAGCCCCAGCATTTT
.	TRBV11-2	TRBJ2-2	TRBD1	CASSSPRGQPTGELFF	TGTGCCAGCAGCTCCCCCCGGGGACAGCCCACCGGGGAGCTGTTTTTT
.	TRBV7-7	TRBJ2-5	.	CASSLASGNSETQYF	TGTGCCAGCAGCTTAGCCTCAGGGAATTCGGAGACCCAGTACTTC
.	TRBV9	TRBJ1-5	.	CASSEEGSQPQHF	TGTGCCAGCAGCGAAGAGGGAAGTCAGCCCCAGCATTTT
once	TRBV4-3	TRBJ2-3	.	CASSRDGTSTDTQYF	TGCGCCAGCAGCCGGGACGGGACTAGCACAGATACGCAGTATTTT
.	TRBV19	TRBJ2-3	TRBD2	CASSFGGDTQYF	TGTGCCAGTAGTTTCGGGGGGGATACGCAGTATTTT
.	TRBV21-1	TRBJ2-2	.	CASSTNTTAPGELFF	TGTGCCAGCAGCACTAACACAACAGCACCCGGGGAGCTGTTTTTT
.	TRBV18	TRBJ2-7	.	CASSTSPLYEQYF	TGTGCCAGCTCAACGAGCCCCCTCTACGAGCAGTACTTC
.	TRBV7-2	TRBJ2-5	.	CAGGVETQYF	TGTGCCGGCGGGGTGGAGACCCAGTACTTC
.	TRBV7-2	TRBJ2-7	TRBD1	CASSLGGTGFYEQYF	TGTGCCAGCAGCTTAGGTGGGACAGGCTTCTACGAGCAGTACTTC
.	TRBV7-2	TRBJ2-3	TRBD1	CASSVRDRGTDTQYF	TGTGCCAGCAGCGTCCGGGACAGGGGCACAGATACGCAGTATTTT
.	TRBV10-1	TRBJ2-1	.	CASRTRGGLYNEQFF	TGCGCCAGCCGTACAAGGGGGGGGCTCTACAATGAGCAGTTCTTC
once	TRBV10-3	TRBJ1-3	.	CAISESQAESPNTIYF	TGTGCCATCAGTGAGTCGCAGGCCGAGTCTCCGAACACCATATATTTT
.	TRBV28	TRBJ1-2	.	CASGGVPRYGYTF	TGTGCCAGCGGCGGGGTTCCAAGATATGGCTACACCTTC
once	TRBV10-3	TRBJ1-6	.	CAISQILGQINNSPLHF	TGTGCCATCAGCCAGATCCTTGGACAGATAAATAATTCACCCCTCCACTTT
.	TRBV11-2	TRBJ2-7	.	CASSPSESREQYF	TGTGCCAGCAGCCCTTCCGAGAGCCGTGAGCAGTACTTC
few	TRBV19	TRBJ1-2	.	CASERGSNGYTF	TGTGCCAGCGAGAGGGGGTCCAATGGCTACACCTTC
.	TRBV15	TRBJ1-1	.	CATGQDRLAAFF	TGTGCCACCGGGCAAGACAGGCTTGCGGCTTTCTTT
.	TRBV5-6	TRBJ2-1	.	CASSTRGGPYNEQFF	TGTGCCAGCAGCACGAGGGGGGGTCCCTACAATGAGCAGTTCTTC
.	TRBV5-4	TRBJ1-1	.	CASSPGGQRNTEAFF	TGTGCCAGCAGCCCGGGGGGCCAGCGGAACACTGAAGCTTTCTTT
.	TRBV9	TRBJ1-3	TRBD1	CASSVGFGTGSTGNTIYF	TGTGCCAGCAGCGTAGGATTTGGGACAGGGAGTACTGGAAACACCATATATTTT
.	TRBV7-2	TRBJ1-4	TRBD1	CASSSGQVSNEKLFF	TGTGCCAGCAGCTCGGGACAGGTCTCTAATGAAAAACTGTTTTTT
.	TRBV7-6	TRBJ2-2	TRBD2	CASSSGSRTSVNTGELFF	TGTGCCAGCAGCTCTGGGAGTCGGACTAGCGTGAACACCGGGGAGCTGTTTTTT
.	TRBV27	TRBJ2-1	TRBD2	CASNTAGGYNEQFF	TGTGCCAGCAATACAGCGGGGGGGTACAATGAGCAGTTCTTC
few	TRBV28	TRBJ2-1	TRBD1	CASSSDRGAEQFF	TGTGCCAGCAGTTCGGACAGGGGGGCTGAGCAGTTCTTC
.	TRBV7-9	TRBJ1-5	.	CASSQGTNQPQHF	TGTGCCAGCAGCCAGGGGACCAATCAGCCCCAGCATTTT
.	TRBV7-9	TRBJ2-7	.	CSSSSYRGGVGAGHEQYF	TGTTCCAGCAGCTCGTATAGGGGGGGGGTAGGGGCGGGCCACGAGCAGTACTTC
once	TRBV6-5	TRBJ2-7	TRBD1	CASNQDRAYEQYF	TGTGCCAGCAACCAGGACAGGGCATACGAGCAGTACTTC
.	TRBV18	TRBJ2-5	.	CASSPVNSQETQYF	TGTGCCAGCTCACCAGTCAACAGCCAAGAGACCCAGTACTTC
.	TRBV2	TRBJ1-5	TRBD1	CASSERTGDQPQHF	TGTGCCAGCAGTGAAAGGACAGGGGATCAGCCCCAGCATTTT
.	TRBV5-1	TRBJ2-5	.	CASIERAAPELGTQETQYF	TGCGCCAGCATCGAGAGGGCAGCACCAGAATTGGGAACTCAAGAGACCCAGTACTTC
.	TRBV7-2	TRBJ2-6	.	CASSLARSGANVLTF	TGTGCCAGCAGCTTAGCGCGGTCTGGGGCCAACGTCCTGACTTTC
few	TRBV5-6	TRBJ1-2	.	CASSLRGVNYGYTF	TGTGCCAGCAGCTTGCGCGGGGTTAACTATGGCTACACCTTC
.	TRBV6-1	TRBJ2-7	.	CASNPPGVGVGEQYF	TGTGCCAGCAACCCCCCGGGAGTAGGGGTAGGCGAGCAGTACTTC
.	TRBV7-2	TRBJ2-7	TRBD1	CASSLGGTGGPYEQYF	TGTGCCAGCAGCTTAGGAGGGACAGGGGGCCCCTACGAGCAGTACTTC
.	TRBV29-1	TRBJ2-5	.	CSIESETQYF	TGCAGCATTGAGTCGGAGACCCAGTACTTC